These 29 T cell receptor beta chains came from one sample sequenced in a study of Tregs in tolerant kidney transplant recipients (dated by TCRdb to about 2019). The library was built by means of the immunoSEQ multiplex PCR assay. The immuneACCESS repertoire file appears here via TCRdb, limited to in-frame rearrangements. These files lack a portion of the clones; in checked studies, under half of the deficit traces to unresolved V genes, and the cause of the others is not known. Recorded for this sample are roughly 80,000 clones; roughly 90% of them occurred a single time. Approximately 0.35% of the sample comes from the top ten. The sample's time point, from its label and the paper: blood sample drawn before combined kidney and bone marrow transplant. Sequencing used Tregs from blood, obtained before the transplant. The receptor source for this set is a human donor who received a combined kidney and bone marrow transplant.

V gene TRBV4-2 combines with J gene TRBJ2-1; tentative D call: TRBD2 (5 bases). The CDR3 is made up of 16 amino acids. Germline lookup yields CDR1 LGHNA and CDR2 YNFKEQ. V was pared by 4 bases and J by 4 bases, with 17 bases between. The CDR3 DNA reads as TGTGCCAGCAGCCTCCAAGCGGACTCTTTATACAATGAGCAGTTCTTC. Amino acids: CASSLQADSLYNEQFF.

V gene TRBV6-1 combines with J gene TRBJ2-3; D call uncertain. The germline gives CDR1 MNHNS, CDR2 SASEGT. V was clipped by 5 bases and J by 4 bases, with 10 bases between them. The CDR3 contains 13 residues. CDR3 residues: CASSYKGADTQYF. DNA of the CDR3: TGTGCCAGCAGTTATAAGGGCGCAGATACGCAGTATTTT.

This chain joins TRBV2 and TRBJ2-1, with 8 bases identical to TRBD2. Germline CDR1 and CDR2: SNHLY and FYNNEI. The CDR3 contains 15 residues. The V and J ends lost 6 bases and 0 bases, in that order; junction bases with no gene match: 4. CDR3 sequence (DNA): TGTGCCAGCAGGGATACTAGCGGCTCCTACAATGAGCAGTTCTTC. Its translation: CASRDTSGSYNEQFF.

The chain is built from TRBV9 and TRBJ1-1, with 10 bases matching TRBD1. Germline lookup yields CDR1 SGDLS and CDR2 YYNGEE. Germline trimming cut 3 bases from V and 4 bases from J; bases unmatched to any gene: 0. CDR3 size: 13 residues. CDR3 DNA sequence: TGTGCCAGCAGCGGGACAGGGGGCACTGAAGCTTTCTTT. Translating it yields CASSGTGGTEAFF.

This clone was seen just once. J is TRBJ2-3 and V is TRBV5-1; 7 bases agree with TRBD2. There are 15 residues in the CDR3. V was clipped by 1 base and J by 0 bases; unmatched bases: 2. Germline-derived CDR1 and CDR2 are SGHRS and YFSETQ. The CDR3 sequence is CASSLLGLSTDTQYF. Written as DNA, the CDR3 is TGCGCCAGCAGCTTGTTGGGACTAAGCACAGATACGCAGTATTTT.

V usage is TRBV5-4 and J usage is TRBJ2-1, with D tentatively TRBD2 (5 bases). The CDR3 covers 17 residues. The germline V gene has CDR1 SGHNT and CDR2 YYREEE (reference sequence). V lost 2 bases to trimming and J lost 7 bases, with 22 bases between them. The CDR3 reads CASSFELGSHTVNEQFF. The DNA of the CDR3 is TGTGCCAGCAGCTTCGAATTGGGGAGTCACACGGTGAATGAGCAGTTCTTC.

V gene TRBV25-1 combines with J gene TRBJ2-1, with 11 bases identical to TRBD2. The junction had 4 bases not matched to a gene; V was cut back by 3 bases and J by 6 bases. In germline, CDR1 is MGHDK, CDR2 SYGVNS. This CDR3 spans 15 amino acids. CDR3 residues: CASSDFSGRANEQFF. CDR3 sequence (DNA): TGTGCCAGCAGTGACTTTAGCGGGAGGGCCAATGAGCAGTTCTTC.

The chain recombines TRBV19 with TRBJ1-3; D gene ambiguous. Germline values: CDR1 LNHDA, CDR2 SQIVND (reference sequence). V was shortened by 6 bases and J by 0 bases, with 12 bases between the two germline ends. The CDR3 is 15 residues long. This CDR3 is CASSRLAFSGNTIYF. CDR3 bases: TGTGCCAGTAGCCGGTTGGCTTTCTCTGGAAACACCATATATTTT.

This rearrangement joins TRBV30 to TRBJ1-5, with 9 bases identical to TRBD1. CDR1 is GTSNPN and CDR2 is SVGIG in the germline V gene (reference sequence). This CDR3 is 16 amino acids long. The V and J ends lost 5 bases and 7 bases, in that order; junction bases with no gene match: 15. The CDR3 sequence: CAWGPARTGVVQPQHF. CDR3 DNA sequence: TGTGCCTGGGGTCCAGCCCGGACAGGGGTTGTGCAGCCCCAGCATTTT.

The chain couples TRBV11-2 to TRBJ2-7, with 14 bases matching TRBD2. CDR1 SGHAT and CDR2 FQNNGV come from the germline V gene. Unmatched junction bases numbered 10, after V lost 6 bases and J lost 6 bases. The CDR3 sequence is 16 residues long. CDR3 in amino acids: CASSQYYGLAGGEQYF. The DNA for the CDR3 is TGTGCCAGCAGTCAATACTACGGACTAGCGGGGGGCGAGCAGTACTTC.

This clone is a singleton in its sample. This chain joins TRBV5-5 and TRBJ2-1; D is uncertain. The CDR3 loop spans 15 amino acids. The germline V and J ends were trimmed by 0 bases and 1 base, with 8 bases remaining between them. Germline CDR1 SGHKS, CDR2 YYEKEE (reference sequence). CDR3 bases: TGTGCCAGCAGCTTGGCTCGTAGGTCCTACAATGAGCAGTTCTTC. Translating it yields CASSLARRSYNEQFF.

The CDR3 is CASSYGARGEQYF. DNA of the CDR3: TGTGCCAGCAGTTACGGGGCTAGGGGCGAGCAGTACTTC. The chain combines TRBV6-6 with TRBJ2-5; D might be TRBD1 (5 bases). The end of the DNA fits TRBJ2-7 better, so the J call may be wrong. This CDR3 comprises 13 residues. Germline V CDR1 and CDR2: MNHNY, SVGAGI (reference sequence).

For this clone: The same CDR3 can be traced to other DNA sequences in this sample. This chain uses TRBV6-5 with TRBJ2-7; the D gene is possibly TRBD1 (6 bases). Germline V gives CDR1 MNHEY, CDR2 SVGAGI. V shed 5 bases and J shed 7 bases, with 18 bases lying between them. The CDR3 spans 14 residues. The CDR3, as DNA: TGTGCCAGCAGTCCCCGGGACATTCCTATTGAGCAGTACTTC. Protein sequence: CASSPRDIPIEQYF.

The CDR3 DNA reads TGTGCCAGCAAAGCGGGAGGGGGCAGAAACATTCAGTACTTC. It translates to CASKAGGGRNIQYF. This chain uses TRBV19 with TRBJ2-4; TRBD2 matches at 10 bases. V lost 9 bases, J lost 6 bases, and 8 bases stayed unmatched. Per germline, CDR1 LNHDA and CDR2 SQIVND (reference sequence). The CDR3 extends over 14 amino acids.

The genes are TRBV30 and TRBJ2-7; D is possibly TRBD1 or TRBD2 (5 bases each). Germline lookup yields CDR1 GTSNPN and CDR2 SVGIG (reference sequence). CDR3 size: 15 residues. Deletions cut 3 bases from V and 6 bases from J, with 21 bases between. The CDR3 loop is CAWRDTGTPTPEQYF. CDR3 DNA: TGTGCCTGGAGGGACACCGGGACCCCCACCCCCGAGCAGTACTTC.

This chain connects TRBV28 to TRBJ2-7; possibly TRBD2 for D (5 bases). Germline CDR1 is MDHEN and CDR2 is SYDVKM. The ends were cut back, 7 bases at V and 6 bases at J, with 13 bases in the middle. The CDR3 spans 12 residues. CDR3: CASIGRFPEQYF. Here the CDR3 DNA reads TGTGCCAGCATAGGGAGATTCCCCGAGCAGTACTTC.

V usage is TRBV10-3 and J usage is TRBJ1-1; 9 nucleotides align to TRBD1. Germline V gene data show CDR1 as ENHRY and CDR2 as SYGVKD. The CDR3 spans 17 residues. V lost 3 bases and J lost 1; bases outside the gene matches: 9. As DNA, the CDR3 is TGTGCCATCAGTGAATTAGCAACAGGGGGCAGGAACACTGAAGCTTTCTTT. Translation: CAISELATGGRNTEAFF.

The rearrangement uses TRBV5-1 and TRBJ1-1, with 7 bases identical to TRBD1. The CDR3 is 14 residues long. The germline V gene has CDR1 SGHRS and CDR2 YFSETQ. The V and J ends lost 0 bases and 3 bases, in that order; junction bases with no gene match: 2. The CDR3 is CASSLGDRDTEAFF. The CDR3, as DNA: TGCGCCAGCAGCTTGGGCGACAGGGACACTGAAGCTTTCTTT.

This rearrangement joins TRBV6-1 to TRBJ1-2; D possibly corresponds to TRBD1 (6 bases). The CDR3 runs 13 residues. Deletions cut 3 bases from V and 8 bases from J, with 13 bases between. Germline values: CDR1 MNHNS, CDR2 SASEGT. The CDR3 sequence is CASSERQAGGYTF. The CDR3 region has the DNA TGTGCCAGCAGTGAGAGACAGGCTGGCGGCTACACCTTC.

The J gene is TRBJ2-3, the V gene TRBV7-2; 8 bases are a match to TRBD2. V shed 4 bases and J 11 bases; nucleotides not matched to a gene: 2. Germline CDR1 is SGHTA and CDR2 is FQGNSA. This CDR3 has 11 amino acids. The CDR3 loop is CASSYGTRQYF. CDR3 nucleotides: TGTGCCAGCAGCTACGGGACTAGGCAGTATTTT. The full variable domain, in which reference TRBV7-2 and TRBJ2-3 provide the parts outside the CDR3, is GAGVSQSPSNKVTEKGKDVELRCDPISGHTALYWYRQSLGQGLEFLIYFQGNSAPDKSGLPSDRFSAERTGGSVSTLTIQRTQQEDSAVYLCASSYGTRQYFGPGTRLTVL.

This clone was seen just once. J is TRBJ2-7 and V is TRBV11-1; no clear D. The CDR3 length is 12 residues. V was cut by 2 bases and J by 1 base, with 3 bases left in between. Germline CDR1 is SGHAT and CDR2 is FQDESV (reference sequence). CDR3 coding DNA: TGTGCCAGCAGCTTAAAGTCCTACGAGCAGTACTTC. Translating gives CASSLKSYEQYF.

V gene TRBV10-1 combines with J gene TRBJ2-1; 10 bases are a match to TRBD2. The V gene's germline CDR1 is WNHNN and CDR2 SYGVQD (reference sequence). The V and J ends lost 6 bases and 1 base, in that order; junction bases with no gene match: 3. The CDR3 sequence is 15 residues long. The CDR3 loop reads CASSLSGRSYNEQFF. The DNA for the CDR3 is TGCGCCAGCAGCCTTAGCGGGAGGTCCTACAATGAGCAGTTCTTC.

The V and J genes are TRBV5-1 and TRBJ1-1; D is unresolved. The CDR3 is made up of 13 amino acids. CDR1 and CDR2 from the germline V gene are SGHRS and YFSETQ. V was trimmed by 3 bases and J by 4 bases, leaving 10 bases between them. For the CDR3, the DNA is TGCGCCAGCAGCTATGGGCGGTTCACTGAAGCTTTCTTT. Encoded protein: CASSYGRFTEAFF.

This chain connects TRBV27 to TRBJ1-5, with a possible D match to TRBD1 (5 bases). The CDR3 consists of 16 residues. Trimming pared 3 bases from V and 2 bases from J, leaving 14 bases between. Germline CDR1 and CDR2: MNHEY and SMNVEV (reference sequence). The CDR3 loop reads CASSFLGPSGNQPQHF. The CDR3, as DNA: TGTGCCAGCAGTTTCCTGGGGCCGAGTGGCAATCAGCCCCAGCATTTT.

This chain links TRBV14 with TRBJ2-6; D is possibly TRBD1 (5 bases). The V end lost 4 bases, the J end lost 0 bases, and 10 bases lay between the germline ends. CDR1 and CDR2 from the germline V gene are SGHDN and FVKESK. The CDR3 is made up of 16 amino acids. The CDR3 reads CASSRTGPSGANVLTF. CDR3 sequence (DNA): TGTGCCAGCAGCCGCACAGGCCCCTCTGGGGCCAACGTCCTGACTTTC.

The chain carries TRBV7-9 and TRBJ1-1, with unresolved D. Germline V lookup: CDR1 SEHNR, CDR2 FQNEAQ (reference sequence). The CDR3 spans 11 residues. V was clipped by 5 bases and J by 4 bases, with 5 bases between them. Here the CDR3 DNA reads TGTGCCAGCAGCCCGAGCACTGAAGCTTTCTTT. Amino acid sequence: CASSPSTEAFF.

The chain carries TRBV7-6 and TRBJ2-7; 10 positions agree with TRBD2. The CDR3 totals 15 residues. Per the germline V gene, CDR1 is SGHVS and CDR2 is FNYEAQ. V was clipped by 0 bases and J by 3 bases; unmatched bases: 2. The CDR3 DNA sequence: TGTGCCAGCAGCTTAGCGAGCGGGAGGGTCTACGAGCAGTACTTC. This sequence encodes CASSLASGRVYEQYF.

The V gene is TRBV9, the J gene TRBJ2-7; 11 bases align to TRBD2. Germline V gene sequence: CDR1 SGDLS, CDR2 YYNGEE. This CDR3 has 14 amino acids. V lost 1 base, J lost 5 bases, and 2 bases stayed unmatched. The DNA for the CDR3 is TGTGCCAGCAGCGTAACTAGCGGGAGCAACGAGCAGTACTTC. It yields the protein CASSVTSGSNEQYF. The whole variable domain, filled in from reference TRBV9 and TRBJ2-7, reads DSGVTQTPKHLITATGQRVTLRCSPRSGDLSVYWYQQSLDQGLQFLIQYYNGEERAKGNILERFSAQQFPDLHSELNLSSLELGDSALYFCASSVTSGSNEQYFGPGTRLTVT.

V and J are TRBV5-1 and TRBJ2-1, with D unresolved. Germline lookup yields CDR1 SGHRS and CDR2 YFSETQ. V lost 0 bases, J lost 1 base, and 5 bases lay in between. This CDR3 has 14 residues. The CDR3 protein is CASSLGVSYNEQFF. CDR3 coding DNA: TGCGCCAGCAGCTTGGGGGTTTCCTACAATGAGCAGTTCTTC.